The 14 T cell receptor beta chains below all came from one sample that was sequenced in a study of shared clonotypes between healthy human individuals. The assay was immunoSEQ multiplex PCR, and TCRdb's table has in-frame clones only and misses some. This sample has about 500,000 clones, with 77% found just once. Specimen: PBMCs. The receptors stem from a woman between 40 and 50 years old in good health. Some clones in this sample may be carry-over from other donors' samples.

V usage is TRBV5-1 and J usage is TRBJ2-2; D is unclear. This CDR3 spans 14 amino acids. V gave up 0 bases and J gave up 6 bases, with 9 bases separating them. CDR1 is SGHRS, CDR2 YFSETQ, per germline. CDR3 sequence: CASSLATSPGELFF. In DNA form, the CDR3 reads TGCGCCAGCAGCTTGGCGACGAGTCCCGGGGAGCTGTTTTTT. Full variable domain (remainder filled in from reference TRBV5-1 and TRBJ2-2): KAGVTQTPRYLIKTRGQQVTLSCSPISGHRSVSWYQQTPGQGLQFLFEYFSETQRNKGNFPGRFSGRQFSNSRSEMNVSTLELGDSALYLCASSLATSPGELFFGEGSRLTVL.

The CDR3 DNA reads TGTGCCAGCAGCTCAGGATGGGGACAGGGTGAAGATACGCAGTATTTT. It specifies CASSSGWGQGEDTQYF. The V and J genes are TRBV7-6 and TRBJ2-3; 9 bases align to TRBD1. Trimming cost V 4 bases and J 5 bases; bases outside gene matches: 10. The CDR3 loop spans 16 amino acids. Per the germline V gene, CDR1 is SGHVS and CDR2 is FNYEAQ. Supplemented by reference TRBV7-6 and TRBJ2-3, the full variable domain reads GAGVSQSPRYKVTKRGQDVALRCDPISGHVSLYWYRQALGQGPEFLTYFNYEAQQDKSGLPNDRFSAERPEGSISTLTIQRTEQRDSAMYRCASSSGWGQGEDTQYFGPGTRLTVL.

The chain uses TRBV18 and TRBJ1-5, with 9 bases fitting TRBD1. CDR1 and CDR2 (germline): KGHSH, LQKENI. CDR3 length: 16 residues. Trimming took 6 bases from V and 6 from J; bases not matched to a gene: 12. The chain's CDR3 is CASSPQGQGDRQPQHF. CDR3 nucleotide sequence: TGTGCCAGCTCTCCCCAGGGACAGGGTGATCGTCAGCCCCAGCATTTT.

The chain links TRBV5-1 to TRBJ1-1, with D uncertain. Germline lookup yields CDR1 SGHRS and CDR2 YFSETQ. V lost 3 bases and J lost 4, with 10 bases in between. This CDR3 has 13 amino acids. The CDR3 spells CASSSDGVTEAFF. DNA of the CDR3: TGCGCCAGCAGCTCGGACGGGGTCACTGAAGCTTTCTTT.

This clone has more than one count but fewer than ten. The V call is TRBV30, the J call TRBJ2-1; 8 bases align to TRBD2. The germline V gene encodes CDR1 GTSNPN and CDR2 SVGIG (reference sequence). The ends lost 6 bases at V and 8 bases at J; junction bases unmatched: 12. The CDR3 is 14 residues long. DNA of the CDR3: TGTGCCTGCCGTCCCGGGAGGGCCTCCGATGAGCAGTTCTTC. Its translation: CACRPGRASDEQFF.

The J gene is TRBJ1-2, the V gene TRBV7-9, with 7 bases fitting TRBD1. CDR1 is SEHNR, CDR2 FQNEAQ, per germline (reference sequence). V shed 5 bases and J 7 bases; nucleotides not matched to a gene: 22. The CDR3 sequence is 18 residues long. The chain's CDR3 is CASSPQTSTQGRSGGYTF. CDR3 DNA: TGTGCCAGCAGCCCTCAAACTTCAACACAGGGGAGATCGGGTGGCTACACCTTC.

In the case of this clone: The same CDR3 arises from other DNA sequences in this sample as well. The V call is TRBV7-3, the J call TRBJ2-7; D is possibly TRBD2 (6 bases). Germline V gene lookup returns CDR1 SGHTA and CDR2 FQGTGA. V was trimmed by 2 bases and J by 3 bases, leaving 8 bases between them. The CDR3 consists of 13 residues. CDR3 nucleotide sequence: TGTGCCAGCAGCTTAGGGCGGGACTACGAGCAGTACTTC. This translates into CASSLGRDYEQYF.

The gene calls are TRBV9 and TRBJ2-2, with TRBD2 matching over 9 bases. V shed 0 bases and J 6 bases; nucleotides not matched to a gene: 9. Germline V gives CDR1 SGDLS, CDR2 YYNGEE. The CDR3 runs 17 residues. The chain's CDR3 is CASSVAGTSFSPGELFF. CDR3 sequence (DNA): TGTGCCAGCAGCGTAGCCGGGACTAGCTTTTCCCCCGGGGAGCTGTTTTTT.

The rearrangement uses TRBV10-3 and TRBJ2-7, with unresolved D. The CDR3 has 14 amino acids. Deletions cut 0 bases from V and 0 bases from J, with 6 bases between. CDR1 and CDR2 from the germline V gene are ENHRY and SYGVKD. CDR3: CAISESGDSYEQYF. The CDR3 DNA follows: TGTGCCATCAGTGAGTCTGGGGACTCCTACGAGCAGTACTTC.

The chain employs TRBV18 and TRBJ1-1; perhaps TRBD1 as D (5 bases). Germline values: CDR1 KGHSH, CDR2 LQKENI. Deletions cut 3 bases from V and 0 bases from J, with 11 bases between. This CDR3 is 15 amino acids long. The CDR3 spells CASSPTVSLNTEAFF. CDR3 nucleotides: TGTGCCAGCTCACCGACAGTGTCCCTGAACACTGAAGCTTTCTTT.

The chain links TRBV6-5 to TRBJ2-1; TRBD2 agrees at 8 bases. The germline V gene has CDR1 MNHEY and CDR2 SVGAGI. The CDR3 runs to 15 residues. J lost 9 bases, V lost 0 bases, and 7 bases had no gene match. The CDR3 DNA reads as TGTGCCAGCAGTTACTCGGGACTAGGGACTACTGAGCAGTTCTTC. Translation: CASSYSGLGTTEQFF.

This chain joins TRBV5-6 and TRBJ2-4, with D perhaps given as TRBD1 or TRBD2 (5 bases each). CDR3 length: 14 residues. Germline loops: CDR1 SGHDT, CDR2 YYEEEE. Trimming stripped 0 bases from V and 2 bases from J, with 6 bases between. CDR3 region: CASSLAGPKNIQYF. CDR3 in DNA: TGTGCCAGCAGCTTGGCGGGACCCAAAAACATTCAGTACTTC.

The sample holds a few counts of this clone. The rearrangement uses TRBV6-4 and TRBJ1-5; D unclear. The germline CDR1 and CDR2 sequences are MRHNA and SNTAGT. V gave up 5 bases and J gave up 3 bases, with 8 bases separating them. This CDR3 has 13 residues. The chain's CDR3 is CASSSHHNQPQHF. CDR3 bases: TGTGCCAGCAGTTCACACCACAATCAGCCCCAGCATTTT.

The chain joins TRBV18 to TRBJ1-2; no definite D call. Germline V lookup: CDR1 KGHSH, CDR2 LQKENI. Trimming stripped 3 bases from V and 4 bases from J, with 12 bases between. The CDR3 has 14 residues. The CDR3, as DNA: TGTGCCAGCTCACCGCTCCCCGGGGTCTATGGCTACACCTTC. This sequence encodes CASSPLPGVYGYTF.